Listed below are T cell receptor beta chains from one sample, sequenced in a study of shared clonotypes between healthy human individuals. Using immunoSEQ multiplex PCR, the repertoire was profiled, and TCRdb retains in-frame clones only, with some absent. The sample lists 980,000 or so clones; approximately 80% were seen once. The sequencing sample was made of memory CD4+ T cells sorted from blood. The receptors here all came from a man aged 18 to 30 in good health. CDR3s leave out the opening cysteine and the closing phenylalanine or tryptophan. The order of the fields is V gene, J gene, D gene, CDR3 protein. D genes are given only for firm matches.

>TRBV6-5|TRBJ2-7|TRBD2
ASSYTLAGTDEQY
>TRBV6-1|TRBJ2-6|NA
ASRKTGANVLT
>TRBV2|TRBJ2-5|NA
ASSYLGGETQY
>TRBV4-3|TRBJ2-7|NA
ASSQGPYEQY
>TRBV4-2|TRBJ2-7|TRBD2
ASSQIGLAGGEQY
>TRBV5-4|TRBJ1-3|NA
ASNMMSGNTIY
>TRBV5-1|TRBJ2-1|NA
ASSNGEVTHEQF
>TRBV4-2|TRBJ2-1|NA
ASSLGGLGGLNNEQF
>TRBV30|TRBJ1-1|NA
AWTRGQRNTEAF
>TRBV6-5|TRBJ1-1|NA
ASSYSRQVNTEAF
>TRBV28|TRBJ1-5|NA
ASSFHRVNQPQH
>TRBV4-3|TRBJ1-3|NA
ASSQDWSSSGNTIY
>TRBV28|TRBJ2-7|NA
ASSLYSLSYEQY
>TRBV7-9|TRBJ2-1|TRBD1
ASSPRTGFGNEQF
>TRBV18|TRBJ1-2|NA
ASSRLYGYT
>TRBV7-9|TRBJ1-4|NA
ASSLVPTDNNEKLF
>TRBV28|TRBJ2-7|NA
ASSFVQGGEQY
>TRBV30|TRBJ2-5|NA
AWSLRGAETQY
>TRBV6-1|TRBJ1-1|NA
ASSEGTLGRDTEAF
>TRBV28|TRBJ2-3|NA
ASSMHTGSTDTQY
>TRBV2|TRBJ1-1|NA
ASSSTGNTEAF
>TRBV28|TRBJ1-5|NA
ASSLRQAGQPQH
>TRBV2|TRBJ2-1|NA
ASSEERGDEQF
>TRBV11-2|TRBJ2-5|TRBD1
ASSLGTGETQY
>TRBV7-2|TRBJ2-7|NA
ASSQGRQTYEQY
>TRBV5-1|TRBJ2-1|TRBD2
ASSGSGRALDEQF
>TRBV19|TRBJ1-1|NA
ASSMESGTEAF
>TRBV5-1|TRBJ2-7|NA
ASSPPPSTGSIYEQY
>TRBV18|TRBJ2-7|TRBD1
ASSPPGQELYEQY
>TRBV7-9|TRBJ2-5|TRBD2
ASSHALAGAHQETQY
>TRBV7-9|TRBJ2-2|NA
ASSRFLVGGTGELF
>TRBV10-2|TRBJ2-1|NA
ASSEKWGGHNEQF
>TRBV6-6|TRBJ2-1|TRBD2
ASRSPRGGAVEQF
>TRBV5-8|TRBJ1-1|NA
ASSIKDYYGTEAF
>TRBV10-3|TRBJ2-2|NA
AIRRLAGELF
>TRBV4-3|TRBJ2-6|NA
ASSQDLWAGANVLT
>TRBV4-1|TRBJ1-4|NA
ASSQDSAGRGEKLF
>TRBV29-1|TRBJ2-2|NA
SVGVGGAITGELF
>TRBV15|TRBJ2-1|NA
ATSRQQGSYNEQF
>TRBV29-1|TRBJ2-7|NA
SGISGDFPY
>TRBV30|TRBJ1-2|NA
ACFLAYGYT
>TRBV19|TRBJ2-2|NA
ASSMGNTGELF
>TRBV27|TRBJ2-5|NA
ASSLRAGAIWETQY
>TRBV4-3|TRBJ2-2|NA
ASSQEGGSGTGELF
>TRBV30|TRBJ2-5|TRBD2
AWSRGGLASQETQY
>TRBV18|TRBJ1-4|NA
ASNRGGCGEKLF
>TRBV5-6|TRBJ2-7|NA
ASSLAGRAAYEQY
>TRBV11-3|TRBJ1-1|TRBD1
ASSRQGENTEAF
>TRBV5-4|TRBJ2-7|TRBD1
ASSVGTGNYEQY
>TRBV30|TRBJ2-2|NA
AWSVGGAGELF
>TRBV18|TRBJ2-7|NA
ASSPMTGEQY
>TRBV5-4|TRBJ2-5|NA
ASSPWTSKETQY